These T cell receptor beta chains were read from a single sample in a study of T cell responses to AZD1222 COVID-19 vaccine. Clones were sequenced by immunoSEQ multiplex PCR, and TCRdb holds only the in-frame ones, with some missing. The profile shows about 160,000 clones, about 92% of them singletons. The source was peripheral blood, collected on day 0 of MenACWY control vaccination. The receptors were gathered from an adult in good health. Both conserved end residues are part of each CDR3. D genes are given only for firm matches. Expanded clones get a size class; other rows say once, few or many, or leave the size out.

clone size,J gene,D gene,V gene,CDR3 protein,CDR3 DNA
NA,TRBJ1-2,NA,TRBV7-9,CASSRRQGFGYTF,TGTGCCAGCAGCAGACGTCAGGGTTTTGGCTACACCTTC
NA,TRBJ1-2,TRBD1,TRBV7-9,CASSDWGQGHNYGYTF,TGTGCCAGCAGCGATTGGGGACAGGGCCATAACTATGGCTACACCTTC
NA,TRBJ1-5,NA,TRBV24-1,CATSGKGGSNQPQHF,TGTGCCACCAGTGGGAAGGGAGGAAGCAATCAGCCCCAGCATTTT
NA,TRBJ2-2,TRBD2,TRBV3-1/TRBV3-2,CASSQDWAWARERAGELFF,TGTGCCAGCAGCCAAGATTGGGCGTGGGCGCGGGAGAGGGCCGGGGAGCTGTTTTTT
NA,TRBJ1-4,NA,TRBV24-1,CATSAGVLGEEKLFF,TGTGCCACCAGTGCTGGGGTTCTGGGGGAGGAAAAACTGTTTTTT
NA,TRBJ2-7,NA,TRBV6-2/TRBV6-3,CASSLSGGRYEQYF,TGTGCCAGCAGTTTGTCCGGGGGCCGGTACGAGCAGTACTTC
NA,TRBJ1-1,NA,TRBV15,CATSRDGGNTEAFF,TGTGCCACCAGCAGAGATGGGGGGAACACTGAAGCTTTCTTT
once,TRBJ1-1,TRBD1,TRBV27,CASTQDRMNTEAFF,TGTGCCAGCACTCAGGACAGGATGAACACTGAAGCTTTCTTT
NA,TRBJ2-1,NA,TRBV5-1,CASSLVGTTSYEQFF,TGCGCCAGCAGCTTGGTAGGAACCACGAGCTACGAGCAGTTCTTC
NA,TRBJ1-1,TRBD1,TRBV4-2,CASSHEETGGTEAFF,TGTGCCAGCAGCCATGAGGAGACAGGGGGCACTGAAGCTTTCTTT
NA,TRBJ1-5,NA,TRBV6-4,CVSSEGGGNQPQHF,TGTGTCAGCAGTGAGGGTGGAGGTAATCAGCCCCAGCATTTT
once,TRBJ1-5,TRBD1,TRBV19,CASTLEQGSRQPQHF,TGTGCCAGTACCCTCGAACAGGGGTCACGTCAGCCCCAGCATTTT
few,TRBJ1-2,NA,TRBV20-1,CSARDGGLGTF,TGCAGTGCTAGAGATGGGGGCCTTGGGACCTTC
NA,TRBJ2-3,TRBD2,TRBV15,CATSRGSGRSTDTQYF,TGTGCCACCAGCAGAGGTAGCGGGCGAAGCACAGATACGCAGTATTTT
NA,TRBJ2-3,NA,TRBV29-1,CSVEGRLTDTQYF,TGCAGCGTTGAAGGTCGGCTCACAGATACGCAGTATTTT
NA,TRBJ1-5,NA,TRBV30,CACNPRPGSNQPQHF,TGTGCCTGCAATCCGCGGCCGGGTAGCAATCAGCCCCAGCATTTT
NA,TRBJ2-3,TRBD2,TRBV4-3,CASSLAGGSTDTQYF,TGCGCCAGCAGCTTAGCGGGGGGGAGCACAGATACGCAGTATTTT
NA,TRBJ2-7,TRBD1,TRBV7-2,CASSPPGQDPYEQYF,TGTGCCAGCAGCCCTCCGGGACAGGACCCCTACGAGCAGTACTTC
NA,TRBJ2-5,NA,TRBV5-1,CASSLRAEETQYF,TGCGCCAGCAGCTTGAGGGCAGAAGAGACCCAGTACTTC
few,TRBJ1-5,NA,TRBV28,CASIREPYSNQPQHF,TGTGCCAGCATTAGGGAACCCTATAGCAATCAGCCCCAGCATTTT
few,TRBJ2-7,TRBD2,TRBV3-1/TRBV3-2,CASSGTSGHYEQYF,TGTGCCAGCAGCGGGACTAGCGGACACTACGAGCAGTACTTC
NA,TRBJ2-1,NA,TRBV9,CASGLGGLWVNEQFF,TGTGCCAGCGGATTAGGGGGTCTCTGGGTCAATGAGCAGTTCTTC
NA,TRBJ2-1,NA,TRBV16,CASSQSSRSSYNEQFF,TGTGCCAGCAGCCAATCGAGTCGGAGCTCCTACAATGAGCAGTTCTTC
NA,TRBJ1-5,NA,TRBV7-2,CASSLVPVPSWPQHF,TGTGCCAGCAGCTTAGTCCCCGTCCCTTCATGGCCCCAGCATTTT
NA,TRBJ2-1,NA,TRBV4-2,CASSQQVFREGSYNEQFF,TGTGCCAGCAGCCAGCAGGTATTCAGGGAAGGCTCCTACAATGAGCAGTTCTTC
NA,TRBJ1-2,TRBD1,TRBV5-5,CASSLAQGVYGYTF,TGTGCCAGCAGCTTGGCCCAGGGGGTCTATGGCTACACCTTC
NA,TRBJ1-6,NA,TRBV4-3,CASSQDRWSPLHF,TGCGCCAGCAGCCAAGATCGGTGGTCACCCCTCCACTTT
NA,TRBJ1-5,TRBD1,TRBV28,CASIPTGEANQPQHF,TGTGCCAGCATCCCGACAGGGGAGGCCAATCAGCCCCAGCATTTT
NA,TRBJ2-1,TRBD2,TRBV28,CASSLLAGGLNEQFF,TGTGCCAGCAGTTTACTAGCGGGAGGGCTAAATGAGCAGTTCTTC
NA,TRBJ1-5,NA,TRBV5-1,CASSLGSGGSNQPQHF,TGCGCCAGCAGCTTGGGATCGGGGGGCAGCAATCAGCCCCAGCATTTT
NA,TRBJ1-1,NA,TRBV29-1,CSVVRGAGNTEAFF,TGCAGCGTTGTGAGGGGGGCCGGGAACACTGAAGCTTTCTTT
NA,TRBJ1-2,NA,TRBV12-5,CASGLALLGGYTF,TGTGCTAGTGGTTTGGCCCTTCTGGGTGGCTACACCTTC
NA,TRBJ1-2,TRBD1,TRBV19,CASSVDPQGRGGYTF,TGTGCCAGTAGTGTCGATCCACAGGGGCGCGGAGGCTACACCTTC
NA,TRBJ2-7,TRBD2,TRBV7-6,CASSLVAGVFEQYF,TGTGCCAGCAGCTTGGTAGCGGGAGTGTTCGAGCAGTACTTC
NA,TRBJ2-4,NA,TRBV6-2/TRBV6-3,CASSPGPNIQYF,TGTGCCAGCAGTCCCGGTCCAAACATTCAGTACTTC
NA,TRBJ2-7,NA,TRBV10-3,CAISEHRDTYEQYF,TGTGCCATCAGTGAACACCGGGACACCTACGAGCAGTACTTC
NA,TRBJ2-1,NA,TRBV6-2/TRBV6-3,CASSSLTVQFF,TGTGCCAGCAGTTCATTGACGGTGCAGTTCTTC
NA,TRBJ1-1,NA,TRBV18,CASSPTGPQKPSTEAFF,TGTGCCAGCTCTCCCACAGGGCCCCAGAAACCCAGCACTGAAGCTTTCTTT
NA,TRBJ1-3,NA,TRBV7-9,CASSLGMTGNTIYF,TGTGCCAGCAGCCTTGGGATGACTGGAAACACCATATATTTT
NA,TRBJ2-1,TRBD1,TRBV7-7,CASSSLLQGAGEQFF,TGTGCCAGCAGCTCCCTTCTTCAGGGGGCGGGTGAGCAGTTCTTC
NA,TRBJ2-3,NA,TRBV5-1,CASSLGQRDTQYF,TGCGCCAGCAGCTTGGGGCAGCGAGATACGCAGTATTTT
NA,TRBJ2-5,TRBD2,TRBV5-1,CASSPGLAGKETQYF,TGCGCCAGCAGCCCCGGACTAGCGGGAAAGGAGACCCAGTACTTC
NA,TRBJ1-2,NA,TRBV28,CASSYFDGDYGYTF,TGTGCCAGCAGTTATTTCGACGGAGACTATGGCTACACCTTC
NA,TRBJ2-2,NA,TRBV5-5,CASSFFLAATGELFF,TGTGCCAGCAGCTTCTTCTTAGCGGCCACCGGGGAGCTGTTTTTT
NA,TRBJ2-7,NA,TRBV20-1,CSASFPERGITYEQYF,TGCAGTGCTAGTTTCCCCGAGAGGGGGATCACCTACGAGCAGTACTTC
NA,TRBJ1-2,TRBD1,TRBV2,CASSEVQGYYGYTF,TGTGCCAGCAGTGAGGTACAGGGGTACTATGGCTACACCTTC
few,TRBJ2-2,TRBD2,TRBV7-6,CASSGTSGASNTGELFF,TGTGCCAGCAGCGGGACTAGCGGGGCTTCGAACACCGGGGAGCTGTTTTTT
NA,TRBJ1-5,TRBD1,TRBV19,CASRDREGQPQHF,TGTGCCAGTAGGGACAGGGAGGGTCAGCCCCAGCATTTT